The 10 T cell receptor delta chains presented below share a single source sample, sequenced in a study of gamma-delta T cells after stem cell transplantation. TCRdb re-called the RT-PCR reads via CATT. In the table there are 2,500 or so delta-chain clones, about 3% of which are singletons. Sequenced sample: gamma-delta T cells. Receptors originate from a human donor. It is not recorded whose cells these are; they may come from a transplant donor.

The table lists this clone with many counts. The V gene is TRDV2, the J gene TRDJ3; 13 bases agree with TRDD3. Looked up from germline, CDR1 is GEAIGNYY and CDR2 is EKD. J lost 4 bases, V lost 3 bases, and 11 bases had no gene match. The CDR3 runs to 20 residues. The CDR3 here is CACDRLGDTGSVWDTRQMFF. The CDR3 region has the DNA TGTGCCTGTGACCGACTGGGGGATACGGGTTCGGTTTGGGACACCCGACAGATGTTTTTC.

This clone was seen a few times. The chain joins TRDV2 to TRDJ1; 7 positions match TRDD3. V shed 0 bases, J shed 0 bases, and the junction held 18 bases outside the gene matches. The CDR3 extends over 20 amino acids. Germline assignment: CDR1 GEAIGNYY and CDR2 EKD. Here the CDR3 reads CACDTLLRTGDGMYTDKLIF. CDR3 in DNA: TGTGCCTGTGACACCCTCCTTCGTACTGGGGATGGAATGTACACCGATAAACTCATCTTT.

A note on this clone: With only one base between it and a far larger clone, this is likely a read error. V is TRDV2 and J is TRDJ1; TRDD3 matches at 11 bases. Germline-derived CDR1 and CDR2 are GEAIGNYY and EKD. The junction had 17 bases not matched to a gene; V was cut back by 4 bases and J by 2 bases. The CDR3 spans 19 residues. This chain's CDR3 is CACEALGDTLRSSTDKLIF. The CDR3 DNA sequence: TGTGCCTGTGAAGCGCTGGGGGATACCCTGAGGTCGTCTACCGATAAACTCATCTTT.

By its share, this clone is medium-sized (0.01 to 0.1%). V gene TRDV2 combines with J gene TRDJ1; 10 nucleotides agree with TRDD3. The CDR3 has 16 amino acids. Trimming cost V 3 bases and J 1 base; bases outside gene matches: 7. The germline CDR1 and CDR2 sequences are GEAIGNYY and EKD. In DNA, the CDR3 is TGTGCCTGTGACTTACTGGGGGATCACCTCACCGATAAACTCATCTTT. Translation gives CACDLLGDHLTDKLIF.

This clone was counted a few times. The J gene is TRDJ1, the V gene TRDV2; 9 nucleotides align to TRDD3. The CDR3 extends over 27 amino acids. The V and J ends lost 3 bases and 0 bases, in that order; junction bases with no gene match: 40. Per germline, CDR1 GEAIGNYY and CDR2 EKD. The CDR3 region is CACDGLLGDAVTPSTGGPPRYTDKLIF. Here the CDR3 DNA reads TGTGCCTGTGACGGGCTGCTGGGGGATGCCGTTACGCCTAGTACTGGGGGACCCCCAAGGTACACCGATAAACTCATCTTT.

On this clone itself: A far bigger clonotype differs at one base, so this is likely a read error. The identical CDR3 is also encoded by other nucleotide sequences in the sample. The chain uses TRDV2 and TRDJ1; no firm D call. The CDR3 runs to 15 residues. In germline, CDR1 is GEAIGNYY, CDR2 EKD. V lost 0 bases and J 4 bases, leaving 14 bases between the germline ends. CDR3 bases: TGTGCCTGTGACACCGTGGCCGGGAGAAACGATAAACTCATCTTT. This codes for CACDTVAGRNDKLIF.

Worth noting for this clone: The protein recorded in TCRdb matches a much larger clone and deviates from this DNA's translation at residue 10, suggesting a read error; the protein here is obtained by translating the DNA. The chain recombines TRDV2 with TRDJ1; no clear D. The V end lost 3 bases, the J end lost 2 bases, and 24 bases lay between the germline ends. The germline V gene has CDR1 GEAIGNYY and CDR2 EKD. The CDR3 extends over 18 amino acids. CDR3: CACDALTEVSSSTDKLIF. CDR3 nucleotides: TGTGCCTGTGACGCGCTTACAGAAGTTAGTAGTTCTACCGATAAACTCATCTTT.

The chain couples TRDV2 to TRDJ1; 9 positions match TRDD3. V was pared by 4 bases and J by 0 bases, with 11 bases of the junction left unmatched. The CDR3 totals 17 residues. Germline CDR1 reads GEAIGNYY; CDR2 reads EKD. CDR3 protein: CACESLLGEPDTDKLIF. CDR3 in DNA: TGTGCCTGTGAGTCCCTACTGGGGGAGCCTGACACCGATAAACTCATCTTT.

This clone was counted only a few times. The J gene is TRDJ1, the V gene TRDV2; 13 bases line up with TRDD3. Germline assignment: CDR1 GEAIGNYY and CDR2 EKD. The CDR3 sequence is 17 residues long. V was pared by 3 bases and J by 0 bases, with 6 bases of the junction left unmatched. CDR3 residues: CACDRLLGDTDTDKLIF. CDR3 sequence (DNA): TGTGCCTGTGACCGCCTACTGGGGGATACGGACACCGATAAACTCATCTTT.

The sample holds a few counts of this clone. A far larger clone is one nucleotide away, so this likely arose from a read error. Other DNA variants within this sample encode the same CDR3. DNA of the CDR3: TGTGCCTTGGTACCCCCACGGAACACCGATAAACTCATCTTT. The encoded protein is CALVPPRNTDKLIF. V gene TRDV3 combines with J gene TRDJ1; D remains unclear. The CDR3 has 14 residues. CDR1 TVYSNPD and CDR2 GDNSRS come from the germline V gene (reference sequence). V was shortened by 3 bases and J by 0 bases, with 14 bases between the two germline ends.